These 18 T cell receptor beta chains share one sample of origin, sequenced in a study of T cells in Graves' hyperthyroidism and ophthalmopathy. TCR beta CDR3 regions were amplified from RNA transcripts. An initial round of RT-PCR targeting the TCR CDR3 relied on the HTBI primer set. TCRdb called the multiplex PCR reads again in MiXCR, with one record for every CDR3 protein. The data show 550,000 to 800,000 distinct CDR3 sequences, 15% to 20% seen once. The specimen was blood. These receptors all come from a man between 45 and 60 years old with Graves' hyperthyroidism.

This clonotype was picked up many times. The CDR3 region is CAWRGGLGSTDTQYF. CDR3 sequence (DNA): TGTGCCTGGAGAGGAGGCCTAGGGAGCACAGATACGCAGTATTTT. The chain carries TRBV30 and TRBJ2-3, with a weak D call TRBD2 (5 bases). The V gene's germline CDR1 is GTSNPN and CDR2 SVGIG (reference sequence). The CDR3 sequence is 15 residues long. V was trimmed by 3 bases and J by 0 bases, leaving 13 bases between them.

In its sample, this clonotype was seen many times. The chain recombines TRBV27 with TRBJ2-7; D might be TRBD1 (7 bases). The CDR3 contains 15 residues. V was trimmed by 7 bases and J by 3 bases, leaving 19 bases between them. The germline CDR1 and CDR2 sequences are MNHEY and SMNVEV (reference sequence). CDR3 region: CASTSRQGGFYEQYF. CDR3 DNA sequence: TGTGCCAGCACCAGTAGGCAGGGGGGTTTCTACGAGCAGTACTTC.

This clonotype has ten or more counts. CDR3: CSARVGLAGAYNEQFF. As DNA, the CDR3 is TGCAGTGCTAGAGTGGGACTAGCGGGAGCCTACAATGAGCAGTTCTTC. The J gene is TRBJ2-1, the V gene TRBV20-1, with 14 bases that match TRBD2. Germline V CDR1 and CDR2: DFQATT, SNEGSKA (reference sequence). V dropped 1 base and J dropped 2; count of bases not matched to a gene: 1. This CDR3 is built from 16 residues.

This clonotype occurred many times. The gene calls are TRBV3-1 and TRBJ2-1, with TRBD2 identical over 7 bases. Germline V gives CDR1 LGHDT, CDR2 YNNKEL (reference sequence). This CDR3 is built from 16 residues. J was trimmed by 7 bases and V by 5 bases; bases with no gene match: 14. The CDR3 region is CASSGPMAGAINEQFF. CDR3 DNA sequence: TGTGCCAGCAGCGGCCCTATGGCGGGAGCGATAAATGAGCAGTTCTTC.

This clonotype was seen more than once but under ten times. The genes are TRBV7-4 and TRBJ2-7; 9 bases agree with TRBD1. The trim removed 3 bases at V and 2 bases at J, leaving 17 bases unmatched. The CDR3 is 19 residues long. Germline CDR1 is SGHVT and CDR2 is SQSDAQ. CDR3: CASSLPHPSRDRVAYEQYF. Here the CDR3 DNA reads TGTGCCAGCAGCTTGCCCCACCCCTCCCGGGACAGGGTAGCCTACGAGCAGTACTTC.

The CDR3 sequence is CASSIDRGPLNEQYF. The DNA of the CDR3 is TGTGCCAGTAGTATAGACCGGGGGCCCCTCAACGAGCAGTACTTC. The V and J genes are TRBV19 and TRBJ2-7; perhaps D is TRBD1 or TRBD2 (6 bases each). This CDR3 spans 15 amino acids. With 0 bases removed from V and 5 bases from J, the gap between germline ends came to 14 bases. The V gene's germline CDR1 is LNHDA and CDR2 SQIVND (reference sequence).

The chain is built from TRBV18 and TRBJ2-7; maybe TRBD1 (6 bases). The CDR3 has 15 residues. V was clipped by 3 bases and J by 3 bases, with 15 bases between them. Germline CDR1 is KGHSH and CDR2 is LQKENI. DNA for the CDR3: TGTGCCAGCTCACCTCGCCAGGGGATGGTCTACGAGCAGTACTTC. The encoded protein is CASSPRQGMVYEQYF.

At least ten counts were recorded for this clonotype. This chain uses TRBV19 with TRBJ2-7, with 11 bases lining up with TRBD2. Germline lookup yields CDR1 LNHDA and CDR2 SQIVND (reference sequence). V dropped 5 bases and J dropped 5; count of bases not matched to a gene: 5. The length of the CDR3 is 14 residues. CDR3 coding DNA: TGTGCCAGTAGTCCACTAGCGGGAGATGACGAGCAGTACTTC. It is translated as CASSPLAGDDEQYF.

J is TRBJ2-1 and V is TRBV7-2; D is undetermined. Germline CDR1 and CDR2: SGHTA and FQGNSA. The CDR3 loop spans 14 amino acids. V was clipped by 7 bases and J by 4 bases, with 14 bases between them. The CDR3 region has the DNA TGTGCCAGCATCCCTAGACCCTCGTACAATGAGCAGTTCTTC. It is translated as CASIPRPSYNEQFF. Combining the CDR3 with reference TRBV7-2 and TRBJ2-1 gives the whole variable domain GAGVSQSPSNKVTEKGKDVELRCDPISGHTALYWYRQSLGQGLEFLIYFQGNSAPDKSGLPSDRFSAERTGGSVSTLTIQRTQQEDSAVYLCASIPRPSYNEQFFGPGTRLTVL.

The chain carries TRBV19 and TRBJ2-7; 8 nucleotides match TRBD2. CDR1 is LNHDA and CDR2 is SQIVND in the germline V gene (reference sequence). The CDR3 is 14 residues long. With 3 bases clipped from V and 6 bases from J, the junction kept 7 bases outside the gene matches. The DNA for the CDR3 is TGTGCCAGTAGTATCAGCGGGAGCCCAACCGAGCAGTACTTC. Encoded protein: CASSISGSPTEQYF.

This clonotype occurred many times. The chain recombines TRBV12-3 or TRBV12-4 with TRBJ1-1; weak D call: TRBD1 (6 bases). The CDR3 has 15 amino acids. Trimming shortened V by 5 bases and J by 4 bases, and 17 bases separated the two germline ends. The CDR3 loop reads CASSPRQGRSTEAFF. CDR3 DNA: TGTGCCAGCAGTCCCCGGCAGGGGCGTTCCACTGAAGCTTTCTTT.

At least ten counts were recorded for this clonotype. The CDR3 nucleotides are TGTGCCAGTAGTATCGGGTCTGAAGCTTTCTTT. Its translation is CASSIGSEAFF. The J gene is TRBJ1-1, the V gene TRBV19, with D uncertain. There are 11 residues in the CDR3. Germline V gives CDR1 LNHDA, CDR2 SQIVND (reference sequence). The V and J ends lost 3 bases and 6 bases respectively, with 5 bases between them.

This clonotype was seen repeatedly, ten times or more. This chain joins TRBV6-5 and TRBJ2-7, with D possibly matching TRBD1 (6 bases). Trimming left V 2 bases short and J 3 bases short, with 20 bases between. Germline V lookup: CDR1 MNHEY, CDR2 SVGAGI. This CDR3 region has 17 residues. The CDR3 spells CASSYRRPDRSFYEQYF. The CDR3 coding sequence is TGTGCCAGCAGTTACCGCCGCCCCGACAGGTCCTTCTACGAGCAGTACTTC.

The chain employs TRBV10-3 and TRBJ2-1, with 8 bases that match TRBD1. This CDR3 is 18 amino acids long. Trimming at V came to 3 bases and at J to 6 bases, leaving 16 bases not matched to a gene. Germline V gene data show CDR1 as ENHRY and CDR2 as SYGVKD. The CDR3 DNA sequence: TGTGCCATCAGTGACCGCACAAGAGACAGGGGTCGGGGCAATGAGCAGTTCTTC. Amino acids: CAISDRTRDRGRGNEQFF.

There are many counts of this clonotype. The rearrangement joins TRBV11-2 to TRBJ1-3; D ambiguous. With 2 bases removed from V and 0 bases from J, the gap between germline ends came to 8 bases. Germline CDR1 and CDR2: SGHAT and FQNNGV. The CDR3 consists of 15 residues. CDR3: CASSLSVSSGNTIYF. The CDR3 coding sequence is TGTGCCAGCAGCTTATCTGTCAGCTCTGGAAACACCATATATTTT.

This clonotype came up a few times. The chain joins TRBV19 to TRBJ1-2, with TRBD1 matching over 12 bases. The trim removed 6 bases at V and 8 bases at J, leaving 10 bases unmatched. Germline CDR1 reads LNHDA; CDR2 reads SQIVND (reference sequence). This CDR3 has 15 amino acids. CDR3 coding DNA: TGTGCCAGTAGCCCCTGGGACAGGGGGCACGTGGGCTACACCTTC. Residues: CASSPWDRGHVGYTF.

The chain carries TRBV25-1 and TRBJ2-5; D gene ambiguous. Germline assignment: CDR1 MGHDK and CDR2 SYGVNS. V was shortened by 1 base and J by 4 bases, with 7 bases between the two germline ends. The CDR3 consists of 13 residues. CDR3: CASSESPGETQYF. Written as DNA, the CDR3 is TGTGCCAGCAGTGAATCGCCTGGAGAGACCCAGTACTTC.

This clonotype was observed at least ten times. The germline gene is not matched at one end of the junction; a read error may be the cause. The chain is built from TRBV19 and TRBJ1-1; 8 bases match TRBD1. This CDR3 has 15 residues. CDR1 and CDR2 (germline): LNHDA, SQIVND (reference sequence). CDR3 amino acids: CASSSGQGGNTEAFF. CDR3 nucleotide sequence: TGCGCCAGCAGCTCCGGACAGGGAGGAAACACTGAAGCTTTCTTT.